This T cell receptor (beta chain) originates from a study of cytomegalovirus exposure and HLA in healthy donors (dated by TCRdb to 2016 to 2017). Regarding the complete study: An earlier analysis of some 500 of the donors reported approximately 270 Gb of sequence data and around 120 million unique TCR beta sequences from 190 million or so T cells. Among several hundred genotyped donors of the cohort, an average of around 220,000 unique TCR beta nucleotide sequences was sequenced per donor, of which 15% to 20% were non-productive. The study used immunosequencing to profile the T cell repertoires of 600 to 850 subjects and linked those repertoires to cytomegalovirus serostatus. Several DR-DQ haplotypes were handled as single units for association and clustering, since linkage in the cohort was strong. Of the roughly 430 genotyped donors, 65% to 90% fell in the genetic ancestry cluster associated with self-reported Caucasian donors. In a later genetic analysis, genome-wide SNP genotypes for about 55% of the roughly 670 donors were used, and that subset was treated as a discovery cohort. A later analysis re-examined previously published TCR beta repertoires from around 670 donors and added high-resolution HLA genotyping to investigate patterns of TCR occurrence. The number of donors typed differed by locus, with 629-630 for A, B, C, DRB1 and DQB1, about 500 for DQA1, over 600 for DPA1, and around 460 for DPB1. Every discovery cohort repertoire had been produced on one sequencing platform. An early release covering roughly 580 HLA-typed donors comprised about 300 gigabases of sequencing data and tens of millions of unique TCR sequences. In the later analysis, no new phenotypic data were used to find candidate immune exposures; instead, reliance was placed on TCR beta sequences and their occurrence across donors. To decide whether each TCR beta V gene segment behaved as functional or pseudogenic, an earlier analysis of fewer than 750 of the donors relied on high-throughput TCR beta sequencing. The study aimed to test whether signatures of past pathogen exposure could be identified by cataloging public T cell receptors. Both class I and class II loci were covered by HLA typing, at four-digit resolution. Besides the first cohort of some 670 subjects, a separate validation cohort made up of 90 to 150 different subjects was used. To predict cytomegalovirus infection status, the study combined high-throughput TCR immunosequencing, statistical association of individual TCRs with disease status, and machine learning. Alongside the repertoire data, information on donor age, sex, ethnicity and CMV serostatus was compiled. Study-level results and caveats: The sequencing pipeline was judged likely to have produced a cluster of highly shared sequence variants as a technical artifact. A further reported finding was that TCR beta sequences accurately predicted the HLA-A and HLA-B alleles for most subjects in the first cohort. Some IMGT-functional V segments, including TRBV6-2 and TRBV6-3, could not be told apart with the 87-base-pair reads, so those segments were excluded. The presence/absence analyses assumed that sequencing depth was roughly uniform across donors, and that assumption may not be true. In the study, some 160 TCR beta chains were listed as associated with cytomegalovirus. In a later analysis, HLA-associated TCR beta chains showed more clonal expansion and lower generation probabilities than non-associated chains that were equally common. The classifier was reported to diagnose cytomegalovirus status with high specificity and sensitivity in both the original cohort and the validation cohort. Compared with the approximately 670-donor mean, donors in an Asian-associated ancestry cluster had fewer N-insertions in productive TCRs, according to a later genetic analysis. In a later analysis, several top co-occurrence clusters were reported to appear linked to parvovirus B19, influenza, CMV and Epstein-Barr virus. Immune exposure information for the cohort was limited to CMV serostatus. Some 15 rarely observed V segments, including chromosome 9 orphons, were excluded from the earlier analysis of a few hundred of the donors because counts were too low. When HLA alleles, especially DR and DQ, strongly co-occurred, attributing TCR associations to individual alleles was difficult. Linkage disequilibrium might explain the correlated functional status among segregating V segments, but an unknown experimental factor could not be excluded. Three of the identified cytomegalovirus-associated TCR beta chains were confirmed in vitro to be specific for cytomegalovirus antigens. In an earlier analysis of about 540 of the donors, most TCR beta V segments were observed in productive rearrangements about 90% or about 30% of the time, broadly matching IMGT annotations. In a later genetic analysis, a missense DCLRE1C variant was associated with V-gene and J-gene trimming of TCR beta chains, and the association was replicated in an independent cohort. At a false discovery rate of 0.05, a later analysis linked some 18,000 TCR beta sequences to specific HLA alleles. In this cohort, only TCR beta chains were sequenced, and detectable features were limited by the absence of alpha or paired-chain data. Because HLA typing was missing for some donors at each locus, association tests included only the typed subset. In a later analysis, the rate of TCR association differed among HLA loci, with DRB1 alleles having the most associated TCRs and HLA-C alleles having the fewest. The authors suggested that the approach could potentially be extended to other disease states and immunological phenotypes. In a later analysis, most CMV-associated TCR beta chains were found to appear HLA-restricted, with HLA associations seemingly driven largely by CMV exposure. Most TCR sequences were observed very rarely across donors, whereas some public TCRs were present in many individuals.

Library prep was done by the immunoSEQ multiplex PCR assay. For the multiplex PCR, a mixture combining 60 forward primers for TCR Vbeta segments and 13 reverse primers for TCR Jbeta segments was used. The CDR3 region of rearranged TCR beta genes was amplified from genomic DNA by a multiplex PCR assay. Amplified TCR beta libraries were sequenced as 87-base-pair reads on the Illumina HiSeq System. Turning to the authors' computational methods: A later analysis tallied 75 million to 95 million unique TCR beta chains across the approximately 670 repertoires, and about 12 million of those chains were shared by two or more donors. Raw reads were error-corrected and collapsed into unique sequences with a nearest-neighbor algorithm that merged closely related sequences to remove PCR and sequencing errors. V, D and J gene segments were assigned by aligning CDR3 sequences to IMGT reference sequences. For a sequence to be retained, a match of at least six nucleotides was required to both a V gene segment and a J gene segment. Rearrangements were classified as productive when the CDR3 lacked stop codons and remained in frame with V and J, and all other rearrangements were classified as non-productive. Following IMGT convention, CDR3 was defined as the stretch from the second conserved V-encoded cysteine to the conserved J-encoded phenylalanine. In an earlier analysis of approximately 590 of the donors, sequences lacking an unambiguous match to a single V gene segment were excluded. In an earlier analysis of a few hundred of the donors, V segments were called functional above 56.7% productive rearrangements and were called segregating when the between-donor standard deviation exceeded 5%. A statistical classification framework was built for diagnosing cytomegalovirus status from the catalog of TCR beta chain sequences. In a later analysis, TCR nucleotide sequences were compared against IMGT/GENE-DB human TR gene sequences so that V and J genes could be assigned. A later analysis assigned CDR3 sequences and most-parsimonious VDJ recombination scenarios with the TCRdist pipeline. In a later analysis, every TCR beta chain was defined by the combination of its CDR3 amino acid sequence and its V-gene family, and reads without a unique V-gene family were dropped. In a later analysis, 500 to 700 highly shared, low-generation-probability nucleotide sequences were removed to address suspected cross-contamination and a sequencing artifact. For each public chain, a later analysis derived a clonal expansion index from normalized ranks of inferred template counts within each repertoire. A later analysis computed generation probabilities with a VDJ recombination model fitted to out-of-frame rearrangements, and checked the results against IGoR. In a later analysis, TCR-TCR, TCR-HLA and TCR-CMV co-occurrence was scored with hypergeometric tests, and a repertoire-size bias correction was applied to TCR pairs. A later analysis estimated false discovery rates by permuting HLA or CMV assignments 20 times. A later analysis grouped co-occurring TCRs with DBSCAN, adding TCRdist sequence similarity when clustering within HLA-allele-positive subsets. For co-occurrence clustering, repertoires with fewer than 30,000 or more than 120,000 public chains were excluded, along with a handful of repertoires with anomalous nucleotide sharing. The immuneACCESS repertoire file appears here via TCRdb, limited to in-frame rearrangements. These files lack a portion of the clones; in checked studies, under half of the deficit traces to unresolved V genes, and the cause of the others is not known. Clonal size and the V and J genes are those of that table, whereas D and trimming came from the DNA. The sample table contains around 80,000 clones; only one count was recorded for over 9.5% of them. The biggest ten clones account for approximately 25% of the sample.

The CDR3 runs 15 amino acids, cysteine and phenylalanine included. Only CDR3 DNA is held: 45 bases, read in frame from base 1. Taken from the germline V gene (reference sequence), the CDR1 and CDR2 loops are SSHAT and FNYEAQ. This clone was counted a few times. Its recognized antigen is unknown. A read error may account for a junction end that differs from germline. The cohort consisted of more than 650 healthy bone marrow donors. At the time of sampling, every cohort member was nominally healthy, though immune exposures that went unrecorded were likely present. The donor tested CMV seropositive, placing the donor among the 290 or so seropositive members of the cohort. A peripheral blood sample was provided by each donor, and peripheral blood mononuclear cells were used for TCR beta sequencing. Genomic DNA extraction from the blood cell samples was performed with the Qiagen DNeasy Blood Extraction Kit.

The sequence derives from a man in his 60s in good health and CMV-seropositive. Here the chain combines TRBV7-7 and TRBJ2-5, with a tentative D gene TRBD2 over 6 matching bases. The source material was PBMCs. The CDR3: CASSLGLGDRETQYF. The DNA is TGTGCTAGCAGCTTGGGACTGGGAGATAGGGAGACCCAGTACTTC.